Following are 20 T cell receptor beta chains from one sample sequenced in a study of blood T cell repertoires in COVID-19. Clones were read by immunoSEQ multiplex PCR, and TCRdb kept only the in-frame ones, dropping some. The data show fewer than 500,000 clones, roughly 86% seen once. Sequencing was done on a sample of peripheral blood. The receptors here all came from a human donor with acute or convalescent COVID-19. The donor label of this sample is uncertain.

The chain links TRBV5-1 to TRBJ1-4; D unclear. Per germline, CDR1 SGHRS and CDR2 YFSETQ. The CDR3 spans 15 residues. V was trimmed by 4 bases and J by 0 bases, leaving 10 bases between them. The CDR3 bases are TGCGCCAGCAGCCCATTAACAACAACTAATGAAAAACTGTTTTTT. Translation gives CASSPLTTTNEKLFF.

The genes are TRBV7-9 and TRBJ1-6; 7 bases map to TRBD1. This CDR3 comprises 14 residues. With V trimmed by 4 bases and J by 10 bases, 7 bases remained unmatched. Germline CDR1 SEHNR, CDR2 FQNEAQ (reference sequence). CDR3 bases: TGTGCCAGCAGCTCGGACAGGTTGGGATCACCCCTCCACTTT. Translating gives CASSSDRLGSPLHF.

Written as DNA, the CDR3 is TGTGCCAGCAGCAAACGGGGGACAGGGACAAATGAGCAGTACTTC. As protein: CASSKRGTGTNEQYF. The chain employs TRBV21-1 and TRBJ2-7; the listed D gene, TRBD1, was not tested against the DNA. TRBV21-1 is shown as a pseudogene. The length of the CDR3 is 15 residues.

The chain is built from TRBV5-1 and TRBJ2-5; D is uncertain. V dropped 7 bases and J dropped 1 base, with 11 bases sitting between them. CDR1 is SGHRS, CDR2 YFSETQ, per germline. The CDR3 is made up of 13 amino acids. CDR3 amino acids: CASGLTGQETQYF. CDR3 bases: TGCGCCAGCGGCCTAACGGGCCAAGAGACCCAGTACTTC.

This chain joins TRBV28 and TRBJ1-2; the match to TRBD1 covers 12 bases. CDR1 MDHEN and CDR2 SYDVKM come from the germline V gene. This CDR3 has 14 amino acids. J lost 7 bases, V lost 6 bases, and 6 bases had no gene match. CDR3 in DNA: TGTGCCAGCAGATTGGGACAGGGGGCGCGTGGCTACACCTTC. This encodes CASRLGQGARGYTF.

The chain joins TRBV29-1 to TRBJ2-1, with a possible D match to TRBD2 (5 bases). Germline V gene data show CDR1 as SQVTM and CDR2 as ANQGSEA. Trimming took 3 bases from V and 9 from J, leaving 18 bases between them. The CDR3 runs 14 residues. CDR3 loop: CSVDSGIATGEQFF. CDR3 bases: TGCAGCGTTGACTCCGGGATAGCAACTGGTGAGCAGTTCTTC.

The rearrangement links TRBV5-5 to TRBJ1-2; D gene uncertain. The CDR3 has 15 residues. Germline V lookup: CDR1 SGHKS, CDR2 YYEKEE (reference sequence). Trimming took off 3 bases at V and 2 bases at J, with 14 bases between the two ends. The DNA for the CDR3 is TGTGCCAGCAGCTCAAACCTAGAGCCCAACTATGGCTACACCTTC. Translating it yields CASSSNLEPNYGYTF.

This clone turned up a few times. The chain joins TRBV11-3 to TRBJ1-5; D unclear. Germline V gene data show CDR1 as SGHNT and CDR2 as YENEEA. The CDR3 covers 18 residues. With 5 bases removed from V and 0 bases from J, the gap between germline ends came to 20 bases. The CDR3 is CASSPAPKRRDSNQPQHF. The CDR3, as DNA: TGTGCCAGCAGCCCAGCCCCAAAGAGGCGCGATAGCAATCAGCCCCAGCATTTT. Using reference TRBV11-3 and TRBJ1-5 for the parts outside the CDR3, the full variable domain is EAGVVQSPRYKIIEKKQPVAFWCNPISGHNTLYWYLQNLGQGPELLIRYENEEAVDDSQLPKDRFSAERLKGVDSTLKIQPAELGDSAVYLCASSPAPKRRDSNQPQHFGDGTRLSIL.

CDR3 sequence reads: CASKGTTGDEKLFF. The CDR3 DNA reads as TGTGCCAGCAAAGGAACTACGGGAGATGAAAAACTGTTTTTT. V and J are TRBV7-9 and TRBJ1-4; D remains unclear. Germline V CDR1 and CDR2: SEHNR, FQNEAQ (reference sequence). The ends were cut back, 7 bases at V and 6 bases at J, with 15 bases in the middle. This CDR3 contains 14 residues.

The rearrangement uses TRBV12-3 or TRBV12-4 and TRBJ2-1, with D maybe TRBD2 (5 bases). The CDR3 loop spans 12 amino acids. V was trimmed by 3 bases and J by 10 bases, leaving 10 bases between them. The CDR3 protein is CASSLRGGEQFF. Written as DNA, the CDR3 is TGTGCCAGCAGTTTGCGAGGCGGGGAGCAGTTCTTC.

The J gene is TRBJ2-7, the V gene TRBV7-2, with a possible D match to TRBD2 (6 bases). CDR1 is SGHTA, CDR2 FQGNSA, per germline. Trimming stripped 4 bases from V and 1 base from J, with 17 bases between. This CDR3 contains 16 residues. The CDR3 here is CASSSRGTEYSYEQYF. The DNA for the CDR3 is TGTGCCAGCAGCTCCCGTGGGACTGAATATTCCTACGAGCAGTACTTC.

The chain combines TRBV6-4 with TRBJ1-3; a weak D match, TRBD1 (6 bases). V dropped 6 bases and J dropped 2 bases, with 8 bases sitting between them. This CDR3 spans 13 amino acids. Germline values: CDR1 MRHNA, CDR2 SNTAGT. The CDR3 bases are TGTGCCAGCAGGGGGACACCTGGAAACACCATATATTTT. Its protein product is CASRGTPGNTIYF.

CDR3 amino acids: CASSPLRGRLDGYTF. Written as DNA, the CDR3 is TGTGCCAGCAGCCCACTCAGGGGGCGCCTTGATGGCTACACCTTC. The chain carries TRBV14 and TRBJ1-2, with 8 bases lining up with TRBD1. Germline lookup yields CDR1 SGHDN and CDR2 FVKESK. J gave up 6 bases and V 4 bases, and 10 bases lay outside the gene matches. The length of the CDR3 is 15 residues.

The chain recombines TRBV5-1 with TRBJ1-1; 11 bases agree with TRBD1. The CDR3 is 14 residues long. The V gene's germline CDR1 is SGHRS and CDR2 YFSETQ. V trimming: 4 bases; J trimming: 5 bases; junction bases outside the gene matches: 4. The CDR3, as DNA: TGCGCCAGCAGCCGGACAGGGGGCAGGACTGAAGCTTTCTTT. Encoded protein: CASSRTGGRTEAFF.

The chain joins TRBV5-1 to TRBJ1-1, with 7 bases fitting TRBD1. Per the germline V gene, CDR1 is SGHRS and CDR2 is YFSETQ. This CDR3 comprises 14 residues. Unmatched junction bases numbered 5, after V lost 2 bases and J lost 4 bases. The CDR3 nucleotides are TGCGCCAGCAGCTTCAGACAGGGTTCCACTGAAGCTTTCTTT. As protein: CASSFRQGSTEAFF.

This clone was detected a few times. The rearrangement joins TRBV27 to TRBJ1-6; 7 bases are a match to TRBD1. CDR1 MNHEY and CDR2 SMNVEV come from the germline V gene (reference sequence). V lost 6 bases and J lost 0; bases outside the gene matches: 5. The CDR3 covers 16 residues. The CDR3 protein is CASSLDRDSYNSPLHF. The CDR3 DNA reads as TGTGCCAGCAGCTTAGACAGGGACTCCTATAATTCACCCCTCCACTTT.

This chain uses TRBV30 with TRBJ1-4; possibly TRBD1 for D (6 bases). V was clipped by 3 bases and J by 5 bases, with 10 bases between them. The CDR3 contains 13 residues. In germline, CDR1 is GTSNPN, CDR2 SVGIG (reference sequence). CDR3 DNA: TGTGCCTGGAGCCGACAGGCCAATGAAAAACTGTTTTTT. Translated, it gives CAWSRQANEKLFF.

The chain has TRBV29-1 and TRBJ1-1; 10 bases map to TRBD1. This CDR3 spans 13 amino acids. Germline CDR1 and CDR2: SQVTM and ANQGSEA. The V and J ends lost 7 bases and 3 bases, in that order; junction bases with no gene match: 5. The CDR3, as DNA: TGCAGCGGACGGGGACAGGGGTACACTGAAGCTTTCTTT. Translation gives CSGRGQGYTEAFF.

This sequence joins TRBV3-1 (or the pseudogene TRBV3-2) and TRBJ1-1, with D uncertain. The CDR3 extends over 14 amino acids. Deletions cut 4 bases from V and 10 bases from J, with 19 bases between. Germline values: CDR1 LGHDT, CDR2 YNNKEL (reference sequence). CDR3 residues: CASSPLSREDGAFF. CDR3 nucleotides: TGTGCCAGCAGCCCGTTATCACGGGAAGATGGAGCTTTCTTT.

This chain uses TRBV7-9 with TRBJ2-7, with D maybe TRBD1 (6 bases). V shed 2 bases and J shed 6 bases, with 14 bases lying between them. The CDR3 sequence is 14 residues long. In germline, CDR1 is SEHNR, CDR2 FQNEAQ (reference sequence). The CDR3 DNA reads TGTGCCAGCAGCTTAAGCCCCATCAGGGGCGAGCAGTACTTC. It yields the protein CASSLSPIRGEQYF.